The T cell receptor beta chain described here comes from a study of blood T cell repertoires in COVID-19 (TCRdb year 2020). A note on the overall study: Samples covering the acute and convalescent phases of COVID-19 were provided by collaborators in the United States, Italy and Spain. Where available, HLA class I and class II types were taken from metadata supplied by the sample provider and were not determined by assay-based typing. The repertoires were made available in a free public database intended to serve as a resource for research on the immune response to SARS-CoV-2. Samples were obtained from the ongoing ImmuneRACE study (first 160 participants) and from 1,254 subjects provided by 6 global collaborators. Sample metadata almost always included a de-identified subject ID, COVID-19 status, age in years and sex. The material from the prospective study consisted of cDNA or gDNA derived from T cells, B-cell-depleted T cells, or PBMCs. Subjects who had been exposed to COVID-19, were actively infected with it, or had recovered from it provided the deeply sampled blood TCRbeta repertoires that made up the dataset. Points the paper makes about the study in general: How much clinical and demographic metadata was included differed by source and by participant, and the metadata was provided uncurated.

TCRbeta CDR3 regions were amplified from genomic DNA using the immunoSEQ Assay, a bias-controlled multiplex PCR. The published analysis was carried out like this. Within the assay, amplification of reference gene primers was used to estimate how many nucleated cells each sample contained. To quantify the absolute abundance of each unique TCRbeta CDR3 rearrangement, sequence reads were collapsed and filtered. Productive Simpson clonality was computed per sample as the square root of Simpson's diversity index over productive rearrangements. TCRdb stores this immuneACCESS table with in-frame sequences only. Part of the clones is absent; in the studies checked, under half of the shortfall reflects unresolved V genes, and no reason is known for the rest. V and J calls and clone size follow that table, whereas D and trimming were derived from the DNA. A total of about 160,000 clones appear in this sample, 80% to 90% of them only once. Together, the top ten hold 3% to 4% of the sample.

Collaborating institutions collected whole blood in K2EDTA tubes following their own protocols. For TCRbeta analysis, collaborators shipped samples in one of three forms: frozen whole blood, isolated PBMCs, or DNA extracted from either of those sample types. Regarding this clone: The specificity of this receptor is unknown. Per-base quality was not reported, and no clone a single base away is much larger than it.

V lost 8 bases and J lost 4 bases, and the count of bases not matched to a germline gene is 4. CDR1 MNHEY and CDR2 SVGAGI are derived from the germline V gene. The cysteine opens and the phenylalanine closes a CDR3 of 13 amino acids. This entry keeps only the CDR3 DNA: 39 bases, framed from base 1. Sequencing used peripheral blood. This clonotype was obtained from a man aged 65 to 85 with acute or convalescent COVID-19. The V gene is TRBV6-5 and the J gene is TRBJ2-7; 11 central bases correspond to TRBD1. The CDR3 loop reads CASRDRGIYEQYF. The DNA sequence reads TGTGCCAGCCGGGACAGGGGGATTTACGAGCAGTACTTC.